The subject of this entry is one T cell receptor (beta chain). The sample has other DNA sequences that encode this CDR3 too. This sample is part of a study of blood T cell repertoires in COVID-19. The CDR3 has 14 residues. V lost 2 bases to trimming and J lost 3 bases; unmatched junction nucleotides: 1. Germline loops: CDR1 KGHSH, CDR2 LQKENI. Here immunoSEQ multiplex PCR was the method, and the copy in TCRdb shows in-frame clones only, minus some. The table includes around 150,000 clones, 70% to 90% detected once. The sequence derives from a man in his forties with acute or convalescent COVID-19. V usage is TRBV18 and J usage is TRBJ1-5; 7 bases are shared with TRBD1. Sequencing input: peripheral blood. The CDR3 loop reads CASSPGQANQPQHF. The CDR3 nucleotides read TGTGCCAGCTCACCAGGACAGGCCAATCAGCCCCAGCATTTT. The full variable domain, completed using reference TRBV18 and TRBJ1-5, is NAGVMQNPRHLVRRRGQEARLRCSPMKGHSHVYWYRQLPEEGLKFMVYLQKENIIDESGMPKERFSAEFPKEGPSILRIQQVVRGDSAAYFCASSPGQANQPQHFGDGTRLSIL.